This section outlines one TCR beta chain sequence together with its context. After removal of 7 bases from V and 6 bases from J, the junction contained 5 bases not matched to a gene. Looked up from germline, CDR1 is LNHDA and CDR2 is SQIVND (reference sequence). CDR3 length equals 13 residues. The table came from immunoSEQ multiplex PCR; TCRdb's copy has only in-frame clones and leaves some out. The table shows about 45,000 clones, with approximately 91% occurring only once. The entry originates in a study of OX40 agonist ivuxolimab in advanced cancers. The source of this sequence is an adult with an advanced solid tumor such as melanoma, head and neck, liver or kidney cancer. Sequencing used CD4+ or CD8+ T cells sorted from blood, obtained in a trial of the OX40 agonist ivuxolimab. The V call is TRBV19, the J call TRBJ1-4; 7 nucleotides agree with TRBD1. For the CDR3, the DNA is TGTGCCAGTACAACAGGGGTACATGAAAAACTGTTTTTT. Protein: CASTTGVHEKLFF.